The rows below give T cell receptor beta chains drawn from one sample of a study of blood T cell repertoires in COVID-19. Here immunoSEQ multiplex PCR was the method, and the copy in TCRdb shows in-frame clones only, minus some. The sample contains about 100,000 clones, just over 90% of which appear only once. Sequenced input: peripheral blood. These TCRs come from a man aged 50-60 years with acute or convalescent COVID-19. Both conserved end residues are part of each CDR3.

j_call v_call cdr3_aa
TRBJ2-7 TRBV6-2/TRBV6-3 CASSYVGPGLSEQYF
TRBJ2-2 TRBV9 CASSVEAGGAGELFF
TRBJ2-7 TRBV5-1 CASSMTGGLYEQYF
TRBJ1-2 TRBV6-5 CASTSTGGNYGYTF
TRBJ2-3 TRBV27 CASSLSAGVTQYF
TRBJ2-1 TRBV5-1 CASSTFSPGQGAYNEQFF
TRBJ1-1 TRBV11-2 CASSSSGTLLNTEAFF
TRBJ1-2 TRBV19 CASSDGAFGYTF
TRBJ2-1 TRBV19 CASRWEATGAYNEQFF
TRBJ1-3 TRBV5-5 CASSLGIPTGGSGNTIYF
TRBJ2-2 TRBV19 CASSILVEGELFF
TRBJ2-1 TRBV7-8 CASSPRLAQINEQFF
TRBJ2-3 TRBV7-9 CASSFYGRGADTQYF
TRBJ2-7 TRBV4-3 CASSQYLSGTNPYEQYF
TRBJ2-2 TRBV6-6 CASSLPVLAGPGELFF
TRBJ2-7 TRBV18 CASSIAGGFYEQYF
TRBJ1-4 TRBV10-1 CASSESGRVGEKLFF
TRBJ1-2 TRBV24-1 CATSDPTGGLGGYTF
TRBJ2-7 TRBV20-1 CSASWISLAGAALYEQYF
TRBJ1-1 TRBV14 CASSLSREGRTEAFF
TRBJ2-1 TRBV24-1 CATSAFGNEQFF
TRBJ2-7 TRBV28 CASSFSPLASSSYEQYF
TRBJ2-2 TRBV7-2 CASSSRRIGNTGELFF
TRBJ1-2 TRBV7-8 CASSVRTGPYGYTF
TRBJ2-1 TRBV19 CASSAGGPLNEQFF
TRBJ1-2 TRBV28 CASNQGAFRNGYTF
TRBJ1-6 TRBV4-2 CASSQKPQASGGASSPLHF
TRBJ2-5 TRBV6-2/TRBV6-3 CASGPGGAETQYF
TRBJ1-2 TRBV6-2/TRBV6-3 CASSQPLRDRGIGYTF
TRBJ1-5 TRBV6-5 CASLQGSNQPQHF
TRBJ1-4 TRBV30 CAWGPRDRGDKLFF
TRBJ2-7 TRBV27 CASNYQGGSSPEQYF
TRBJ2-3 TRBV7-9 CASSFDSHGTDTQYF
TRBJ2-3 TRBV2 CASAKGLAGWNTQYF
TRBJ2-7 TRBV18 CASSPGGVEQYF
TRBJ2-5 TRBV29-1 CSVILAGTSEETQYF
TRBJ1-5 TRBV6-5 CASSTDREGQPQHF
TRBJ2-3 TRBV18 CASSPTSGDTDTQYF
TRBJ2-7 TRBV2 CTSRTSGSYEQYF
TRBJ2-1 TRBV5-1 CASSGDSYNEQFF